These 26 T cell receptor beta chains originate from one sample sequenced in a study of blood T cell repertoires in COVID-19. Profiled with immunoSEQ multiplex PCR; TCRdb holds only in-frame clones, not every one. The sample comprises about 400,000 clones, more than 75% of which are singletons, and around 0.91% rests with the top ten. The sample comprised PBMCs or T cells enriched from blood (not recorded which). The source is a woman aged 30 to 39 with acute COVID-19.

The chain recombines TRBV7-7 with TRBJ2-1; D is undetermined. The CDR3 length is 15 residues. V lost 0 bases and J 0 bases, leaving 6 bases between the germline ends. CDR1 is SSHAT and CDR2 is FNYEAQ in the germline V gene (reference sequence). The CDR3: CASSLALSSYNEQFF. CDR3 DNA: TGTGCCAGCAGCTTAGCCCTTAGCTCCTACAATGAGCAGTTCTTC.

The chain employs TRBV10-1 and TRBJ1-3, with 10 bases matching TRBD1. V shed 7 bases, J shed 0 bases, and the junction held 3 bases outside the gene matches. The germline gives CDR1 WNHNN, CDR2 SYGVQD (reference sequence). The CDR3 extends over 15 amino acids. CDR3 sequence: CASMGQGISGNTIYF. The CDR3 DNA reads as TGCGCCAGCATGGGACAGGGGATCTCTGGAAACACCATATATTTT.

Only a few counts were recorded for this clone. CDR3 DNA sequence: TGTGCCACCAGTGGTTCACTTAGCAATCAGCCCCAGCATTTT. Encoded protein: CATSGSLSNQPQHF. The chain carries TRBV24-1 and TRBJ1-5; D unresolved. The CDR3 totals 14 residues. CDR1 KGHDR and CDR2 SFDVKD come from the germline V gene. Trimming pared 5 bases from V and 0 bases from J, leaving 7 bases between.

CDR3 nucleotides: TGTGCCAGCAGCCCACTCGGGGGGACTGGCACAGATACGCAGTATTTT. This gives the protein CASSPLGGTGTDTQYF. The chain links TRBV9 to TRBJ2-3, with 7 bases matching TRBD2. Germline assignment: CDR1 SGDLS and CDR2 YYNGEE. With 4 bases clipped from V and 1 base from J, the junction kept 9 bases outside the gene matches. The CDR3 is 16 residues long. Full variable domain (rest looked up from reference TRBV9 and TRBJ2-3): DSGVTQTPKHLITATGQRVTLRCSPRSGDLSVYWYQQSLDQGLQFLIQYYNGEERAKGNILERFSAQQFPDLHSELNLSSLELGDSALYFCASSPLGGTGTDTQYFGPGTRLTVL.

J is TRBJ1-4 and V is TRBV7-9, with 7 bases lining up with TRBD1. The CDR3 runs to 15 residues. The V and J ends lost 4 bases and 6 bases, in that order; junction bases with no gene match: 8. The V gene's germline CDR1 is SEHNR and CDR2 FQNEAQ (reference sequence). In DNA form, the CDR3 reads TGTGCCAGCAGCTCATTACAGGGGAGCGATGAAAAACTGTTTTTT. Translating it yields CASSSLQGSDEKLFF. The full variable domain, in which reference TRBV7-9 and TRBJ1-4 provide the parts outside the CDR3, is DTGVSQNPRHKITKRGQNVTFRCDPISEHNRLYWYRQTLGQGPEFLTYFQNEAQLEKSRLLSDRFSAERPKGSFSTLEIQRTEQGDSAMYLCASSSLQGSDEKLFFGSGTQLSVL.

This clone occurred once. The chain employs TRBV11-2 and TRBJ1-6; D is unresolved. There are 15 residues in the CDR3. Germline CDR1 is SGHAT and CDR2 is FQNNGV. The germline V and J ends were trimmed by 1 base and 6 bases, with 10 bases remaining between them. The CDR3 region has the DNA TGTGCCAGCAGCTTAGTGGGCAGCTCTAATTCACCCCTCCACTTT. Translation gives CASSLVGSSNSPLHF.

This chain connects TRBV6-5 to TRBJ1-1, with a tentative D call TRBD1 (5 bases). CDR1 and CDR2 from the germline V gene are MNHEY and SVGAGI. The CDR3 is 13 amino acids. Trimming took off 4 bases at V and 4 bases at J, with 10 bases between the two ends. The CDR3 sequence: CASSWQGSTEAFF. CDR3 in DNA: TGTGCCAGCAGTTGGCAGGGTTCCACTGAAGCTTTCTTT.

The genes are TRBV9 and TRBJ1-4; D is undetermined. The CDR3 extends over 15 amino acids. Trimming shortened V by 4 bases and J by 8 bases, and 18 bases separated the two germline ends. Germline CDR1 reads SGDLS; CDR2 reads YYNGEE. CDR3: CASSPNGEAGEKLFF. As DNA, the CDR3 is TGTGCCAGCAGCCCTAATGGGGAGGCGGGCGAAAAACTGTTTTTT.

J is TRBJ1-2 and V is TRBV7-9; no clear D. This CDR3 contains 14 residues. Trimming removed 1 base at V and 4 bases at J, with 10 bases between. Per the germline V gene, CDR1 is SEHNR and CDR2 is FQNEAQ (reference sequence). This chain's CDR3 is CASSLGQQIYGYTF. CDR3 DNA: TGTGCCAGCAGCTTAGGTCAACAGATCTATGGCTACACCTTC.

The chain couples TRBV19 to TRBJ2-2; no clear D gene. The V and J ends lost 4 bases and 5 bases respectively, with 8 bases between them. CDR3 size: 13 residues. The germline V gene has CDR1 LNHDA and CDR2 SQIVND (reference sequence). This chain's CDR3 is CASSTTVTGELFF. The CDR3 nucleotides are TGTGCCAGTAGTACCACAGTTACCGGGGAGCTGTTTTTT.

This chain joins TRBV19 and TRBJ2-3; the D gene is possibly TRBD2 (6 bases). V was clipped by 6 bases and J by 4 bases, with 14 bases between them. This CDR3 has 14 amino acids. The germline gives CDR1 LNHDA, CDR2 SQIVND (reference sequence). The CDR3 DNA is TGTGCCAGTAGCCCGGGAGTGTTTGCAGATACGCAGTATTTT. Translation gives CASSPGVFADTQYF.

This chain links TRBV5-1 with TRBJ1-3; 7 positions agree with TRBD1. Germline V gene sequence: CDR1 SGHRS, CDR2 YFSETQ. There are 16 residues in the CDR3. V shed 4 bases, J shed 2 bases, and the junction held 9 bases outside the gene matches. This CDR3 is CASSPGTAFTGNTIYF. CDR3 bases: TGCGCCAGCAGCCCGGGGACAGCGTTTACTGGAAACACCATATATTTT.

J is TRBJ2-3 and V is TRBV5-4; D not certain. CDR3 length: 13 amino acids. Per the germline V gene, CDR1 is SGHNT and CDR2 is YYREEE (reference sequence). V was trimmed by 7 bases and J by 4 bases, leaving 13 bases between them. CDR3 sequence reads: CASSRFPPDTQYF. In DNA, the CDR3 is TGTGCCAGCTCTCGGTTCCCCCCAGATACGCAGTATTTT.

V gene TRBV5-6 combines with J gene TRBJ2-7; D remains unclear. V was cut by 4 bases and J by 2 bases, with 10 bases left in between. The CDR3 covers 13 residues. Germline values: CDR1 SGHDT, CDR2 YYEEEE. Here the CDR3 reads CASSPRIPYEQYF. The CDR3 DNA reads TGTGCCAGCAGCCCCAGGATCCCCTACGAGCAGTACTTC.

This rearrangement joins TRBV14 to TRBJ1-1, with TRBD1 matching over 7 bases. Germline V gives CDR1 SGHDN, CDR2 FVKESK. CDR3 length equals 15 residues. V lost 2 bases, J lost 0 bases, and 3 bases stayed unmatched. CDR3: CASSQSRGLNTEAFF. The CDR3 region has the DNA TGTGCCAGCAGCCAATCCAGGGGGTTGAACACTGAAGCTTTCTTT. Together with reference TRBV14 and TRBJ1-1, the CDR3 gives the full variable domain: EAGVTQFPSHSVIEKGQTVTLRCDPISGHDNLYWYRRVMGKEIKFLLHFVKESKQDESGMPNNRFLAERTGGTYSTLKVQPAELEDSGVYFCASSQSRGLNTEAFFGQGTRLTVV.

The CDR3 sequence is CASSLGTGVGYTF. The CDR3, as DNA: TGTGCCAGCAGTTTAGGAACAGGGGTTGGCTACACCTTC. The chain joins TRBV12-3 or TRBV12-4 to TRBJ1-2, with 7 bases identical to TRBD1. The junction had 3 bases not matched to a gene; V was cut back by 1 base and J by 7 bases. The length of the CDR3 is 13 residues.

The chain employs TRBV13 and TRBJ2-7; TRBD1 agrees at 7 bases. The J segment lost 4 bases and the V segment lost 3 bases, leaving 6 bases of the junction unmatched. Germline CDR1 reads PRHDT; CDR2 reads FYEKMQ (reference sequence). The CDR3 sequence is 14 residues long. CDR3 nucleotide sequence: TGTGCCAGCAGCTTGGACAGGCGAGGTTACGAGCAGTACTTC. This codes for CASSLDRRGYEQYF.

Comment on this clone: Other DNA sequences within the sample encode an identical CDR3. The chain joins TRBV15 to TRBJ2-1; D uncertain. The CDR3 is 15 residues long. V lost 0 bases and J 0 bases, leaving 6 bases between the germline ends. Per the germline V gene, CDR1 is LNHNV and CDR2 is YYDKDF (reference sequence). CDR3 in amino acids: CATSRDRSSYNEQFF. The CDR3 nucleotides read TGTGCCACCAGCAGAGATCGCAGCTCCTACAATGAGCAGTTCTTC. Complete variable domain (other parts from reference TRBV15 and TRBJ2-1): DAMVIQNPRYQVTQFGKPVTLSCSQTLNHNVMYWYQQKSSQAPKLLFHYYDKDFNNEADTPDNFQSRRPNTSFCFLDIRSPGLGDTAMYLCATSRDRSSYNEQFFGPGTRLTVL.

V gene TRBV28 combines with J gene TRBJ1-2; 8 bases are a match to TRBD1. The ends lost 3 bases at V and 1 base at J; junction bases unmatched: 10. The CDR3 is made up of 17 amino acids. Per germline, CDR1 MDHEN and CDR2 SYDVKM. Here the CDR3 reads CASSLSSRGRYNYGYTF. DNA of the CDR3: TGTGCCAGCAGTTTGAGTAGCAGGGGGCGCTATAACTATGGCTACACCTTC.

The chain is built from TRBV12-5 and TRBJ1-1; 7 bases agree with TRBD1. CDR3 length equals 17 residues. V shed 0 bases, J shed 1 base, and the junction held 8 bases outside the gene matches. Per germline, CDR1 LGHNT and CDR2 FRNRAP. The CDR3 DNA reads TGTGCTAGTGGTTTGGTACCCTCGGGACAGAGGAACACTGAAGCTTTCTTT. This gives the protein CASGLVPSGQRNTEAFF.

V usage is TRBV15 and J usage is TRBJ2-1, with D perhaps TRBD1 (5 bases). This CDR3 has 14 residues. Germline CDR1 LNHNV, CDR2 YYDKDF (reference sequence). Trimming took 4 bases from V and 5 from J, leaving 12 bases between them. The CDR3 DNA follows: TGTGCCACCAGCAATTCACAGGTGGACAATGAGCAGTTCTTC. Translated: CATSNSQVDNEQFF.

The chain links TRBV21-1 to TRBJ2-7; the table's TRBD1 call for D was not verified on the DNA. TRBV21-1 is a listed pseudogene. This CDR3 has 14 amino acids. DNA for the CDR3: TGTGCCAGCAGCCCCGGTGGGCTTTCCTACGAGCAGTACTTC. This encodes CASSPGGLSYEQYF.

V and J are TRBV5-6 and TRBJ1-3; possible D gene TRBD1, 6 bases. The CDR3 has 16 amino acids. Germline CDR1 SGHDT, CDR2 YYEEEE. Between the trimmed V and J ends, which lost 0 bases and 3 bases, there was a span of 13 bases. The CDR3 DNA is TGTGCCAGCAGCTTGGGACCCACAGGGAGTGGAAACACCATATATTTT. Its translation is CASSLGPTGSGNTIYF.

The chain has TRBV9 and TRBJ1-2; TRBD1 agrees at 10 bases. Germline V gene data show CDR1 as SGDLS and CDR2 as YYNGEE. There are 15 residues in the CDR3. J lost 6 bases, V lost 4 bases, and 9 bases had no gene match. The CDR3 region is CASSYTGQGWDGYTF. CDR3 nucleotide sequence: TGTGCCAGCAGCTATACGGGACAGGGGTGGGATGGCTACACCTTC.

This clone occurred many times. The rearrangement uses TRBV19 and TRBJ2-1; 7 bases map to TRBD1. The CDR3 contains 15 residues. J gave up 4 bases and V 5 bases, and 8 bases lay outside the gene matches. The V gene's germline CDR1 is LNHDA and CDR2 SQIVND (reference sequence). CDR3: CASSPLDRPYNEQFF. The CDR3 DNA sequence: TGTGCCAGTAGTCCCTTGGACAGGCCGTACAATGAGCAGTTCTTC. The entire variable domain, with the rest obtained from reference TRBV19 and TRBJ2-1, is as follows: DGGITQSPKYLFRKEGQNVTLSCEQNLNHDAMYWYRQDPGQGLRLIYYSQIVNDFQKGDIAEGYSVSREKKESFPLTVTSAQKNPTAFYLCASSPLDRPYNEQFFGPGTRLTVL.

Here the CDR3 reads CASTPGAGLDQPQHF. For the CDR3, the DNA is TGTGCCAGCACCCCCGGAGCGGGTTTAGATCAGCCCCAGCATTTT. This sequence joins TRBV9 and TRBJ1-5; D gene unclear. V gave up 6 bases and J gave up 5 bases, with 18 bases separating them. The CDR3 spans 15 residues. CDR1 is SGDLS and CDR2 is YYNGEE in the germline V gene.